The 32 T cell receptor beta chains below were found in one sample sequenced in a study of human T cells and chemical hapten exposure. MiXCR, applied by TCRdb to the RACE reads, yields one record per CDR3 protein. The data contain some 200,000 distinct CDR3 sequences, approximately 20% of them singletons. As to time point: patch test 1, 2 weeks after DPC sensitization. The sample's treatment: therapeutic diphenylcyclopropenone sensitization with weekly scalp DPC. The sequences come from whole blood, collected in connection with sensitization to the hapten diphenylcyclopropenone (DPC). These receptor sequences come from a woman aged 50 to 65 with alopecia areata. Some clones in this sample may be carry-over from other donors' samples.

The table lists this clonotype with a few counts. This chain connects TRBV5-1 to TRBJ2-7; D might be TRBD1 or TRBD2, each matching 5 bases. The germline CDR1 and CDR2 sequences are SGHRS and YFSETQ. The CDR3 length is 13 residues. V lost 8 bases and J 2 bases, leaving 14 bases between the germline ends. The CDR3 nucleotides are TGCGCCAGTTCCAGGGAGTCCGCCTACGAGCAGTACTTC. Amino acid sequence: CASSRESAYEQYF.

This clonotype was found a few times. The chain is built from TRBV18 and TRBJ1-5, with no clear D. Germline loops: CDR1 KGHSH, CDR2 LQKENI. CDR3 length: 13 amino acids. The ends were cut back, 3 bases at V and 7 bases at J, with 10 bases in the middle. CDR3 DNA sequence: TGTGCCAGCTCACCTTCTCCCAAACAGCCCCAGCATTTT. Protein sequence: CASSPSPKQPQHF.

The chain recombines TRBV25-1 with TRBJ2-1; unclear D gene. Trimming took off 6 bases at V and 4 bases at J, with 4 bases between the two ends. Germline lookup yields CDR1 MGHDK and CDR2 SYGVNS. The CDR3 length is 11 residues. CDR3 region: CASREYNEQFF. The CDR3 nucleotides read TGTGCCAGCAGGGAGTACAATGAGCAGTTCTTC.

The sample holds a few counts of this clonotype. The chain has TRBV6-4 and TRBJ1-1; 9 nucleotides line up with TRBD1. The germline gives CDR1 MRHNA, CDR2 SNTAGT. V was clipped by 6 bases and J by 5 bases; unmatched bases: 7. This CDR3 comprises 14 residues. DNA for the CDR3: TGTGCCAGCAGCAAGGACAGGGGAGGTACTGAAGCTTTCTTT. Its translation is CASSKDRGGTEAFF.

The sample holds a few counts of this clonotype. CDR3 coding DNA: TGCGCCAGGACAGGGGTCCAAGAGACCCAGTACTTC. Protein product: CARTGVQETQYF. The V and J genes are TRBV10-1 and TRBJ2-5; 8 positions agree with TRBD1. The germline CDR1 and CDR2 sequences are WNHNN and SYGVQD (reference sequence). V was clipped by 9 bases and J by 1 base; unmatched bases: 1. The CDR3 runs to 12 residues.

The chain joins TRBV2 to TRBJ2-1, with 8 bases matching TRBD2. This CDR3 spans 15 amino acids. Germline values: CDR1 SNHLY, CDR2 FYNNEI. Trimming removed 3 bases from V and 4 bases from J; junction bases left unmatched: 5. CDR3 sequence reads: CASSDVTSVYNEQFF. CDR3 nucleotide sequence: TGTGCCAGCAGTGACGTGACTAGCGTGTACAATGAGCAGTTCTTC.

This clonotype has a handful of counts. The CDR3 sequence is CASSLVSGVEAFF. The CDR3 nucleotides read TGTGCCAGCAGCTTAGTATCAGGGGTTGAAGCTTTCTTT. This chain joins TRBV7-2 and TRBJ1-1, with D perhaps TRBD1 (6 bases). The ends were cut back, 1 base at V and 7 bases at J, with 10 bases in the middle. The CDR3 covers 13 residues. The germline CDR1 and CDR2 sequences are SGHTA and FQGNSA. Using reference TRBV7-2 and TRBJ1-1 for the parts outside the CDR3, the full variable domain is GAGVSQSPSNKVTEKGKDVELRCDPISGHTALYWYRQSLGQGLEFLIYFQGNSAPDKSGLPSDRFSAERTGGSVSTLTIQRTQQEDSAVYLCASSLVSGVEAFFGQGTRLTVV.

CDR3 sequence (DNA): TGTGCCAGCAGTTTCGGGATAAACTATGGCTACACCTTC. Protein: CASSFGINYGYTF. This chain links TRBV2 with TRBJ1-2; the D is unclear. The V gene's germline CDR1 is SNHLY and CDR2 FYNNEI. The CDR3 loop spans 13 amino acids. V shed 5 bases and J shed 2 bases, with 9 bases lying between them.

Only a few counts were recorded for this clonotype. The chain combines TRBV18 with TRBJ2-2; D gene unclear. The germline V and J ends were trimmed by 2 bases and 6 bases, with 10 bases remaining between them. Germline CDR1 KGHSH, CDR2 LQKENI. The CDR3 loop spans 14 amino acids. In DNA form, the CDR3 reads TGTGCCAGCTCACCATCGGGTGCCCCCGGGGAGCTGTTTTTT. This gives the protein CASSPSGAPGELFF. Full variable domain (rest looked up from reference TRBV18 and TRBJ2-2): NAGVMQNPRHLVRRRGQEARLRCSPMKGHSHVYWYRQLPEEGLKFMVYLQKENIIDESGMPKERFSAEFPKEGPSILRIQQVVRGDSAAYFCASSPSGAPGELFFGEGSRLTVL.

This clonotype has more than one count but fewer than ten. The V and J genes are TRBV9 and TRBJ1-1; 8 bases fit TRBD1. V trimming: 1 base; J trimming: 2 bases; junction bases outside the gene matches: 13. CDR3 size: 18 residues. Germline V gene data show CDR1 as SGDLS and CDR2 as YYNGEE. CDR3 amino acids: CASSVRPQGQAINTEAFF. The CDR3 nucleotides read TGTGCCAGCAGCGTAAGGCCCCAGGGACAGGCAATAAACACTGAAGCTTTCTTT.

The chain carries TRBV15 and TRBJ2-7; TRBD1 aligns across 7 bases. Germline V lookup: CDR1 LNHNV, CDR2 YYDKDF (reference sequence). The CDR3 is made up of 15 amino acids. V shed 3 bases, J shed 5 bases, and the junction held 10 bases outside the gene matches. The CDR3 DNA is TGTGCCACCAGCAGGGCAACAGGGGTGAGCGACGAGCAGTACTTC. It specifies CATSRATGVSDEQYF.

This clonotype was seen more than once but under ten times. In DNA, the CDR3 is TGTGCCAGCAGTGACTTGCGGGAGGCTAGCACAGATACGCAGTATTTT. Translating it yields CASSDLREASTDTQYF. The chain carries TRBV6-4 and TRBJ2-3, with 8 bases that match TRBD2. Germline lookup yields CDR1 MRHNA and CDR2 SNTAGT. J gave up 0 bases and V 1 base, and 3 bases lay outside the gene matches. The CDR3 totals 16 residues.

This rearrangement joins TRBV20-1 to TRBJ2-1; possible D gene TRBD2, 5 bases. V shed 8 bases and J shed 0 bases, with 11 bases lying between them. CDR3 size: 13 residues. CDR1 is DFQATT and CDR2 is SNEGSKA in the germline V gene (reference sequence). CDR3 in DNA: TGCAGTCTAACTGGGAGCTCCTACAATGAGCAGTTCTTC. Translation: CSLTGSSYNEQFF.

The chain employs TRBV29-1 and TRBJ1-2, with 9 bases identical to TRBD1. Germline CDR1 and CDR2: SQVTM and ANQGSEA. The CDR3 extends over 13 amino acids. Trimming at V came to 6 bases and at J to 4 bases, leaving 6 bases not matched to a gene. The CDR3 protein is CSVEQGAFYGYTF. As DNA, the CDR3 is TGCAGCGTCGAACAGGGGGCATTCTATGGCTACACCTTC.

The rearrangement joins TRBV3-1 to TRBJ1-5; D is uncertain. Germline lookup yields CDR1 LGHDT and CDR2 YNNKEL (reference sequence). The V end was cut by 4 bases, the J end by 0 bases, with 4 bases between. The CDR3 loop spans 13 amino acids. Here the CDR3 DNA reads TGTGCCAGCAGCCTACTTAGCAATCAGCCCCAGCATTTT. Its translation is CASSLLSNQPQHF.

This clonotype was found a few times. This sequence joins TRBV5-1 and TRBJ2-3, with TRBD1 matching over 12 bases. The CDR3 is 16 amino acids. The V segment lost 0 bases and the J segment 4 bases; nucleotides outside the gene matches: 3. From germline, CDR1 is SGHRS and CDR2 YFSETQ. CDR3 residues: CASSLAGTGGSDTQYF. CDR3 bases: TGCGCCAGCAGCTTGGCCGGGACAGGGGGCTCAGATACGCAGTATTTT.

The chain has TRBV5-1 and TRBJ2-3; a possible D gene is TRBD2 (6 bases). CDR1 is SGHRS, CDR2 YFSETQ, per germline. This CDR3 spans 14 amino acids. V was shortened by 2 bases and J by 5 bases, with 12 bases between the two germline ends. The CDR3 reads CASSFYDGRDTQYF. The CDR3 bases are TGCGCCAGCAGCTTTTATGACGGGAGAGATACGCAGTATTTT.

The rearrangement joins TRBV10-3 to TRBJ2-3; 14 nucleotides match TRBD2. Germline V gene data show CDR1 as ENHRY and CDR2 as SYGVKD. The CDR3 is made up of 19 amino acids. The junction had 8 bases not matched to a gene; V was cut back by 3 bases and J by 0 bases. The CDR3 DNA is TGTGCCATCAGTGAATGGACTAGCGGGAGGTTCACTAGCACAGATACGCAGTATTTT. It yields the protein CAISEWTSGRFTSTDTQYF.

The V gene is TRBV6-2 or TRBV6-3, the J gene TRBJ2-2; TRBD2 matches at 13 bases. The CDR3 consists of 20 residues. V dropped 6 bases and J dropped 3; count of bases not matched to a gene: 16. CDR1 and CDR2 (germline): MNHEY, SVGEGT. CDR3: CASSFPGRTSGRIDTGELFF. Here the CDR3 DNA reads TGTGCCAGCAGCTTCCCCGGCAGGACTAGCGGGAGAATAGACACCGGGGAGCTGTTTTTT.

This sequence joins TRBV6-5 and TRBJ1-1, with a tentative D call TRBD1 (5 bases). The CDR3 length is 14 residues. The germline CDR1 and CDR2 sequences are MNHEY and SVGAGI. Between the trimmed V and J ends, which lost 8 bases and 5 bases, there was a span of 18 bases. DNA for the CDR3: TGTGCCAGCTCCCAGGGAAACCGGTGGACTGAAGCTTTCTTT. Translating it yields CASSQGNRWTEAFF.

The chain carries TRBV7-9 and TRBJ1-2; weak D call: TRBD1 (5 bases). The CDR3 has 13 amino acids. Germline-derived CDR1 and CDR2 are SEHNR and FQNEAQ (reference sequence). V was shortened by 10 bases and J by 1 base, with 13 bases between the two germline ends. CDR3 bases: TGTGCCACCTTGAAGACAGTTAACTATGGCTACACCTTC. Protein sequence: CATLKTVNYGYTF.

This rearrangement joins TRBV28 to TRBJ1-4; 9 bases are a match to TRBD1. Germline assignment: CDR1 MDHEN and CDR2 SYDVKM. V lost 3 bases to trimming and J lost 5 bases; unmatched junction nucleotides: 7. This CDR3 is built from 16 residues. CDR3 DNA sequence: TGTGCCAGCAGTTTCCTAGCCGGGACAGGGAATGAAAAACTGTTTTTT. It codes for CASSFLAGTGNEKLFF.

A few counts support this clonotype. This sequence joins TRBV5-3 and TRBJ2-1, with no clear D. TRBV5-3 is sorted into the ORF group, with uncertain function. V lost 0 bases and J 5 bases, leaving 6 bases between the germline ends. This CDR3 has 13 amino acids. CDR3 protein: CARSLDQNNEQFF. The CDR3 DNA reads TGTGCCAGAAGCTTGGACCAGAACAATGAGCAGTTCTTC.

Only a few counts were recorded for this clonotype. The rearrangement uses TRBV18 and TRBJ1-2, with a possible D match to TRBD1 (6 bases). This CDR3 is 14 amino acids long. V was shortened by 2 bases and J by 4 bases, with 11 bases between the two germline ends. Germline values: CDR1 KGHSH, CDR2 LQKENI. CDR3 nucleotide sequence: TGTGCCAGCTCACCAGGGCAGGGGACCTATGGCTACACCTTC. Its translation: CASSPGQGTYGYTF.

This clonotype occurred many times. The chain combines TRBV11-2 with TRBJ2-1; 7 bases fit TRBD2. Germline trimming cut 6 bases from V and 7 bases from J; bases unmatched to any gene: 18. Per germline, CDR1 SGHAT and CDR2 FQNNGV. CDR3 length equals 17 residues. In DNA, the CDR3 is TGTGCCAGCAGAAATCCAGGGCGCGGGAGAACTAAGAATGAGCAGTTCTTC. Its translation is CASRNPGRGRTKNEQFF.

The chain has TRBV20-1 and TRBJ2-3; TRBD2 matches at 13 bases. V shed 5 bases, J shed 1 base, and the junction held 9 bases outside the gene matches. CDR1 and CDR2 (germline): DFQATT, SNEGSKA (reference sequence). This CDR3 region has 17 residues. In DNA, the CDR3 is TGCAGTGCTCACCGACTAGCGGGAGGTCTTGGCACAGATACGCAGTATTTT. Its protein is CSAHRLAGGLGTDTQYF.

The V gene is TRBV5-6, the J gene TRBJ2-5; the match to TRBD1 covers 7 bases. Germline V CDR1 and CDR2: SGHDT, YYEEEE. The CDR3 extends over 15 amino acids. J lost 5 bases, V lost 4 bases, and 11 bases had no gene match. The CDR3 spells CASSPTETGDETQYF. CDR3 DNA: TGTGCCAGCAGCCCGACCGAAACAGGGGACGAGACCCAGTACTTC.

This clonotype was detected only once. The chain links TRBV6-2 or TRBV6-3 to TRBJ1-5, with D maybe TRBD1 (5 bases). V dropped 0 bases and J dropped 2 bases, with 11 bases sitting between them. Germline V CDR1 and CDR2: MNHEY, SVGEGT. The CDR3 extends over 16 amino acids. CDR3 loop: CASSYSRGYGNQPQHF. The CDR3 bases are TGTGCCAGCAGTTACTCGAGGGGTTACGGCAATCAGCCCCAGCATTTT.

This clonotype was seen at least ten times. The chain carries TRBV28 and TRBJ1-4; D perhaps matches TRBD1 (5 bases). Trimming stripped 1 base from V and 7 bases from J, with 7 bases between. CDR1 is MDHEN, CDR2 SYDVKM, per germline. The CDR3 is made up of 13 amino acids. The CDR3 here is CASSLSRAEKLFF. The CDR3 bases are TGTGCCAGCAGTTTATCCAGGGCTGAAAAACTGTTTTTT.

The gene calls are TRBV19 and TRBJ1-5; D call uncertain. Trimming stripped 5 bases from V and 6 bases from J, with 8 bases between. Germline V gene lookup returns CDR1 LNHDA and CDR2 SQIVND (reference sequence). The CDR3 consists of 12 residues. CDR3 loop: CASSPTIQPQHF. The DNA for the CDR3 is TGTGCCAGTAGTCCTACAATTCAGCCCCAGCATTTT.

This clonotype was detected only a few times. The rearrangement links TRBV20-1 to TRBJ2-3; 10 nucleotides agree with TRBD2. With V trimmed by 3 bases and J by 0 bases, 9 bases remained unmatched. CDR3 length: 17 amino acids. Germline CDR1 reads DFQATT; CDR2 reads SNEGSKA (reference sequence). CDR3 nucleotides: TGCAGTGCTAGTGAAGCGGGAGGGCCTCCTAGCACAGATACGCAGTATTTT. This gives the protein CSASEAGGPPSTDTQYF.

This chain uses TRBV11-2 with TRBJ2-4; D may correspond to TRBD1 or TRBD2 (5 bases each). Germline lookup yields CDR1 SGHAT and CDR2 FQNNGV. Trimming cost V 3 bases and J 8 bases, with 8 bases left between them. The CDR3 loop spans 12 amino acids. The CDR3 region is CASSLGVDIQYF. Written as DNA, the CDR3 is TGTGCCAGCAGCTTGGGGGTGGACATTCAGTACTTC.